Presented here are 24 T cell receptor beta chains from one specimen sequenced in a study of blood T cell repertoires in COVID-19 (TCRdb year 2020). The method behind the library was the immunoSEQ multiplex PCR assay. TCRdb took this table from immuneACCESS and kept in-frame rearrangements with V and J called. Such tables lack part of the clones; where checked against another copy, unresolved V genes explain under half of the gap, and the rest is unexplained. The table for this sample lists about 53,000 clones; around 87% of them were counted only once. The ten most abundant clones make up 4% of the sample. The sequencing sample was made of peripheral blood. The receptors shown here come from a man in his forties or fifties with acute or convalescent COVID-19.

This clone was detected only a few times. This chain uses TRBV3-1 (or the pseudogene TRBV3-2) with TRBJ1-5, with D unresolved. This CDR3 spans 15 amino acids. Germline loops: CDR1 LGHDT, CDR2 YNNKEL (reference sequence). V shed 4 bases and J shed 0 bases, with 10 bases lying between them. The CDR3 nucleotides are TGTGCCAGCAGCCGTTCTCAGAATAGCAATCAGCCCCAGCATTTT. It translates to CASSRSQNSNQPQHF.

V and J are TRBV4-1 and TRBJ2-1; 7 positions agree with TRBD2. Per the germline V gene, CDR1 is MGHRA and CDR2 is YSYEKL. There are 14 residues in the CDR3. Losses at the gene ends were 7 bases for V and 8 bases for J; bases not matched to a gene: 11. The CDR3 spells CASTLLGGSDEQFF. Here the CDR3 DNA reads TGCGCCAGCACCCTACTCGGGGGGAGCGATGAGCAGTTCTTC.

The rearrangement links TRBV6-5 to TRBJ1-1; maybe TRBD1 (5 bases). Germline CDR1 is MNHEY and CDR2 is SVGAGI. V gave up 8 bases and J gave up 8 bases, with 18 bases separating them. The CDR3 consists of 13 residues. As DNA, the CDR3 is TGTGCCAGCGGGGGGGAGGGCAGACCGGAAGCTTTCTTT. Amino acid sequence: CASGGEGRPEAFF.

The gene calls are TRBV24-1 and TRBJ2-3; 14 bases align to TRBD2. CDR3 length: 20 residues. Unmatched junction bases numbered 13, after V lost 5 bases and J lost 1 base. Germline V CDR1 and CDR2: KGHDR, SFDVKD. The CDR3 DNA reads TGTGCCACCAGTGGTCTCAAAGGACTAGCGGGAGGAGGTCGCACAGATACGCAGTATTTT. Protein sequence: CATSGLKGLAGGGRTDTQYF.

The rearrangement links TRBV3-1 (or the pseudogene TRBV3-2) to TRBJ2-2, with TRBD1 matching 8 bases. Germline CDR1 is LGHDT and CDR2 is YNNKEL (reference sequence). The CDR3 totals 17 residues. The V segment lost 2 bases and the J segment 6 bases; nucleotides outside the gene matches: 11. CDR3 bases: TGTGCCAGCAGCCAACGACAGGGGTGGCTTGGGGCCGGGGAGCTGTTTTTT. It encodes CASSQRQGWLGAGELFF.

The V gene is TRBV6-2 or TRBV6-3, the J gene TRBJ1-2; 8 positions agree with TRBD1. Germline CDR1 and CDR2: MNHEY and SVGEGT. With V trimmed by 2 bases and J by 0 bases, 5 bases remained unmatched. The CDR3 totals 16 residues. The CDR3 DNA sequence: TGTGCCAGCAGTTACGCAGGGGGCAGGGCTAACTATGGCTACACCTTC. The encoded protein is CASSYAGGRANYGYTF.

This rearrangement joins TRBV6-5 to TRBJ2-1, with a weak D call TRBD2 (6 bases). Germline CDR1 MNHEY, CDR2 SVGAGI. Trimming removed 3 bases at V and 7 bases at J, with 13 bases between. The CDR3 totals 14 residues. In nucleotides, the CDR3 is TGTGCCAGCAGTTATTCGAACGGGAGAAATGAGCAGTTCTTC. Translated: CASSYSNGRNEQFF.

The chain uses TRBV24-1 and TRBJ2-1; TRBD2 might be the D (6 bases). CDR3 length: 15 amino acids. The germline V gene has CDR1 KGHDR and CDR2 SFDVKD. The V gene lost 7 bases and the J gene lost 8 bases, with 20 bases spanning the gap. The CDR3 DNA is TGTGCCACCAGCACCCCTCACGGGAGAACGGATGAGCAGTTCTTC. Its protein product is CATSTPHGRTDEQFF.

This clone was seen just once. The chain recombines TRBV30 with TRBJ2-1; tentative D call: TRBD2 (7 bases). With 2 bases removed from V and 4 bases from J, the gap between germline ends came to 12 bases. This CDR3 contains 14 residues. Germline loops: CDR1 GTSNPN, CDR2 SVGIG (reference sequence). The CDR3 protein is CAWSRGGPYNEQFF. CDR3 nucleotides: TGTGCCTGGAGTCGCGGGGGCCCATACAATGAGCAGTTCTTC.

The J gene is TRBJ1-2, the V gene TRBV19, with 9 bases aligning to TRBD1. The ends lost 3 bases at V and 0 bases at J; junction bases unmatched: 5. The length of the CDR3 is 16 residues. The germline gives CDR1 LNHDA, CDR2 SQIVND (reference sequence). The CDR3 spells CASSMGWDRANYGYTF. The CDR3 bases are TGTGCCAGTAGTATGGGATGGGACAGGGCTAACTATGGCTACACCTTC.

The V and J genes are TRBV23-1 and TRBJ1-6; D might be TRBD1 (6 bases). TRBV23-1 counts as an open reading frame of uncertain function. V was cut by 6 bases and J by 9 bases, with 30 bases left in between. The CDR3 is 19 amino acids. The CDR3 reads CASSREGVEARELGSPLHF. The CDR3 bases are TGCGCCAGCAGCCGTGAGGGGGTTGAGGCGAGGGAGTTGGGTTCACCCCTCCACTTT.

There are a few counts of this clone. The chain couples TRBV15 to TRBJ1-5; 7 bases are shared with TRBD1. There are 14 residues in the CDR3. V lost 8 bases, J lost 2 bases, and 6 bases stayed unmatched. CDR1 is LNHNV, CDR2 YYDKDF, per germline (reference sequence). CDR3 sequence reads: CATRDRVGNQPQHF. The DNA of the CDR3 is TGTGCCACCCGTGACAGGGTGGGCAATCAGCCCCAGCATTTT. The variable domain in full, completed from reference TRBV15 and TRBJ1-5, reads DAMVIQNPRYQVTQFGKPVTLSCSQTLNHNVMYWYQQKSSQAPKLLFHYYDKDFNNEADTPDNFQSRRPNTSFCFLDIRSPGLGDTAMYLCATRDRVGNQPQHFGDGTRLSIL.

The chain carries TRBV10-1 and TRBJ1-2, with 8 positions matching TRBD1. The CDR3 totals 13 residues. Looked up from germline, CDR1 is WNHNN and CDR2 is SYGVQD (reference sequence). Trimming at V came to 3 bases and at J to 8 bases, leaving 5 bases not matched to a gene. CDR3 nucleotides: TGCGCCAGCAGTGACAGGGGGCTGAGGGGCTACACCTTC. Translating it yields CASSDRGLRGYTF.

V is TRBV29-1 and J is TRBJ1-2; D not certain. Germline V gene lookup returns CDR1 SQVTM and CDR2 ANQGSEA. This CDR3 spans 12 amino acids. Deletions cut 4 bases from V and 0 bases from J, with 6 bases between. The CDR3 loop is CSVALANYGYTF. CDR3 nucleotide sequence: TGCAGCGTTGCCCTAGCTAACTATGGCTACACCTTC.

The chain is built from TRBV6-5 and TRBJ2-4, with 10 bases fitting TRBD1. The V segment lost 0 bases and the J segment 8 bases; nucleotides outside the gene matches: 7. Germline CDR1 MNHEY, CDR2 SVGAGI. This CDR3 spans 16 amino acids. The CDR3 loop is CASSYSTPGQGHIQYF. In DNA, the CDR3 is TGTGCCAGCAGTTACTCGACTCCGGGACAGGGGCACATTCAGTACTTC.

This chain links TRBV20-1 with TRBJ2-5; D not certain. Trimming removed 3 bases from V and 1 base from J, with 15 bases in between. There are 15 residues in the CDR3. CDR1 and CDR2 (germline): DFQATT, SNEGSKA (reference sequence). The chain's CDR3 is CSASPRRRSQETQYF. The CDR3 coding sequence is TGCAGTGCTAGTCCCAGACGGCGGAGCCAAGAGACCCAGTACTTC.

The rearrangement uses TRBV6-5 and TRBJ1-1; no firm D call. CDR3 length: 14 amino acids. The V end was cut by 5 bases, the J end by 3 bases, with 13 bases between. Germline V lookup: CDR1 MNHEY, CDR2 SVGAGI. Here the CDR3 reads CASSPQAGDTEAFF. DNA of the CDR3: TGTGCCAGCAGTCCGCAGGCCGGGGACACTGAAGCTTTCTTT.

The gene calls are TRBV6-5 and TRBJ2-3; possible D gene TRBD2, 6 bases. Trimming stripped 6 bases from V and 1 base from J, with 11 bases between. The CDR3 length is 14 residues. In germline, CDR1 is MNHEY, CDR2 SVGAGI. DNA of the CDR3: TGTGCCAGCAGCCCGACTAGAGGCACAGATACGCAGTATTTT. Protein: CASSPTRGTDTQYF.

The genes are TRBV28 and TRBJ1-3; tentatively, D is TRBD1 (5 bases). Trimming shortened V by 2 bases and J by 2 bases, and 7 bases separated the two germline ends. The CDR3 totals 14 residues. Germline V gives CDR1 MDHEN, CDR2 SYDVKM. The CDR3 bases are TGTGCCAGCAGTTTAGGAGGGGCTGGAAACACCATATATTTT. It is translated as CASSLGGAGNTIYF.

J is TRBJ2-7 and V is TRBV10-1, with D uncertain. Per germline, CDR1 WNHNN and CDR2 SYGVQD (reference sequence). CDR3 length: 14 residues. V lost 2 bases to trimming and J lost 2 bases, with 10 bases between them. CDR3 in amino acids: CASSEGLGPYEQYF. CDR3 nucleotides: TGCGCCAGCAGTGAGGGTCTAGGTCCCTACGAGCAGTACTTC.

The table lists this clone with a few counts. CDR3 nucleotides: TGTGCCAGCAGTTTACGGGACAGGGTAAACTCCGGCTACACCTTC. Amino acids: CASSLRDRVNSGYTF. The chain combines TRBV3-1 (or the pseudogene TRBV3-2) with TRBJ1-2; 9 bases line up with TRBD1. The germline V gene encodes CDR1 LGHDT and CDR2 YNNKEL (reference sequence). This CDR3 is 15 amino acids long. V lost 6 bases and J lost 8; bases outside the gene matches: 13.

The chain combines TRBV9 with TRBJ1-1, with D hard to call. Germline loops: CDR1 SGDLS, CDR2 YYNGEE. The CDR3 length is 13 residues. With 0 bases removed from V and 0 bases from J, the gap between germline ends came to 3 bases. CDR3 amino acids: CASSVALNTEAFF. CDR3 coding DNA: TGTGCCAGCAGCGTAGCTCTGAACACTGAAGCTTTCTTT.

This chain connects TRBV7-3 to TRBJ1-2, with 9 bases aligning to TRBD1. This CDR3 is 15 amino acids long. The junction had 10 bases not matched to a gene; V was cut back by 4 bases and J by 7 bases. Germline-derived CDR1 and CDR2 are SGHTA and FQGTGA. The CDR3 nucleotides are TGTGCCAGCAGCTCCGCCGGGACAGGGTTGTCTGGCTACACCTTC. Amino acids: CASSSAGTGLSGYTF.

The rearrangement links TRBV5-4 to TRBJ2-1, with 9 bases lining up with TRBD2. The V and J ends lost 1 base and 8 bases, in that order; junction bases with no gene match: 16. Germline CDR1 reads SGHNT; CDR2 reads YYREEE (reference sequence). The CDR3 spans 18 residues. CDR3 sequence reads: CASSLLTSGGFQGDEQFF. CDR3 coding DNA: TGTGCCAGCAGCTTGTTGACGAGCGGGGGGTTCCAGGGGGATGAGCAGTTCTTC.